This is a list of T cell receptor beta chains from one sample in a study of blood T cell repertoires in COVID-19. Measured with immunoSEQ multiplex PCR; TCRdb has only the in-frame clones, and not every one. The data show 200,000 to 250,000 clones, more than 80% seen once. Sequenced input: peripheral blood. The receptor set was obtained from a woman aged 25 to 45 with COVID-19, enrolled during active disease. The conserved cysteine and the conserved F or W are not part of the CDR3 here. The order of the fields is J gene, D gene, V gene, clone size, CDR3 protein. The D gene is left open where the match is weak. Clone size appears in some rows only: once, few, many, or a class for an expanded clone.

j_gene: TRBJ2-3; d_gene: -; v_gene: TRBV13; abundance: -; CDR3aa: ASSSQTSGDTQY
j_gene: TRBJ1-4; d_gene: TRBD1; v_gene: TRBV5-6; abundance: -; CDR3aa: ASSLGTGDWTKLF
j_gene: TRBJ1-1; d_gene: TRBD1; v_gene: TRBV27; abundance: once; CDR3aa: ASSSHGQGGTEAF
j_gene: TRBJ2-3; d_gene: -; v_gene: TRBV27; abundance: -; CDR3aa: ASSLSRPSTDTQY
j_gene: TRBJ2-7; d_gene: -; v_gene: TRBV5-6; abundance: few; CDR3aa: ASSTGHTYEQY
j_gene: TRBJ2-1; d_gene: -; v_gene: TRBV19; abundance: -; CDR3aa: ASSTGGYNEQF
j_gene: TRBJ2-3; d_gene: TRBD1; v_gene: TRBV4-1; abundance: -; CDR3aa: ASSQGGGYTDTQY
j_gene: TRBJ2-3; d_gene: TRBD2; v_gene: TRBV12-5; abundance: -; CDR3aa: ASGLGAGVEADTQY
j_gene: TRBJ2-7; d_gene: -; v_gene: TRBV13; abundance: -; CDR3aa: ASSFSVSYEQY
j_gene: TRBJ2-4; d_gene: TRBD1; v_gene: TRBV27; abundance: -; CDR3aa: ATRGQGADIQY
j_gene: TRBJ1-1; d_gene: -; v_gene: TRBV9; abundance: -; CDR3aa: ASSVAQGTEAF
j_gene: TRBJ1-1; d_gene: -; v_gene: TRBV6-2/TRBV6-3; abundance: -; CDR3aa: ASSYSPAGSEAF
j_gene: TRBJ2-2; d_gene: -; v_gene: TRBV7-9; abundance: -; CDR3aa: ASNHPGTTNTGELF
j_gene: TRBJ2-3; d_gene: -; v_gene: TRBV11-2; abundance: -; CDR3aa: ASSFRTGSFTDTQY
j_gene: TRBJ2-6; d_gene: -; v_gene: TRBV5-1; abundance: -; CDR3aa: ASSPLANSGANVLT
j_gene: TRBJ1-1; d_gene: -; v_gene: TRBV20-1; abundance: -; CDR3aa: SARRQSEAF
j_gene: TRBJ1-2; d_gene: TRBD1; v_gene: TRBV7-2; abundance: -; CDR3aa: ASSGQGLGGYT
j_gene: TRBJ1-2; d_gene: -; v_gene: TRBV19; abundance: -; CDR3aa: ASSPRGQGYT
j_gene: TRBJ1-4; d_gene: TRBD1; v_gene: TRBV4-3; abundance: -; CDR3aa: ASSQVNTGGPYEKLF
j_gene: TRBJ1-6; d_gene: -; v_gene: TRBV6-1; abundance: -; CDR3aa: ASSENTGRDSPLH